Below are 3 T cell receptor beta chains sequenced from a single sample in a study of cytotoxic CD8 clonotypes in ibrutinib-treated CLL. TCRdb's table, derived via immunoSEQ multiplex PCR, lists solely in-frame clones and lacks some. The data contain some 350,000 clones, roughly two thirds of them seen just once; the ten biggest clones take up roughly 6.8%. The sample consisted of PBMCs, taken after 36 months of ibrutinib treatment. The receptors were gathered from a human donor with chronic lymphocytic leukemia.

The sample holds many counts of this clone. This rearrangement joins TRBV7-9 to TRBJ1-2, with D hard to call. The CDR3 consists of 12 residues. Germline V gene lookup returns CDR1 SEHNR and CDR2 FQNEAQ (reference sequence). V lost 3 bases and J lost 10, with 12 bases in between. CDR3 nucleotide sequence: TGTGCCAGCAGCTTGCTGGCAATCTCCTACACCTTC. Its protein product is CASSLLAISYTF. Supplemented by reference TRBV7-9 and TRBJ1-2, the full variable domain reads DTGVSQNPRHKITKRGQNVTFRCDPISEHNRLYWYRQTLGQGPEFLTYFQNEAQLEKSRLLSDRFSAERPKGSFSTLEIQRTEQGDSAMYLCASSLLAISYTFGSGTRLTVV.

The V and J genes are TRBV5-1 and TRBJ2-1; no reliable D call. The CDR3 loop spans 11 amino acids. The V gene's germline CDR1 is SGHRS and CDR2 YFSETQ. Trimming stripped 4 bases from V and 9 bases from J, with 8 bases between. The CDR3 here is CASSQGPEQFF. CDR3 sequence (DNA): TGCGCCAGCAGCCAAGGACCTGAGCAGTTCTTC. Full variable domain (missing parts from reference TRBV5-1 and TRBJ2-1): KAGVTQTPRYLIKTRGQQVTLSCSPISGHRSVSWYQQTPGQGLQFLFEYFSETQRNKGNFPGRFSGRQFSNSRSEMNVSTLELGDSALYLCASSQGPEQFFGPGTRLTVL.

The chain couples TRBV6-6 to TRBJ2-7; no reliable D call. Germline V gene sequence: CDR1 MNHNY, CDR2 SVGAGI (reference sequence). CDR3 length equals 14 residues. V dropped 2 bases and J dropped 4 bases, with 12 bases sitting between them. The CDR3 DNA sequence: TGTGCCAGCAGTTACAGTACCCTCGTTTACGAGCAGTACTTC. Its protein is CASSYSTLVYEQYF.